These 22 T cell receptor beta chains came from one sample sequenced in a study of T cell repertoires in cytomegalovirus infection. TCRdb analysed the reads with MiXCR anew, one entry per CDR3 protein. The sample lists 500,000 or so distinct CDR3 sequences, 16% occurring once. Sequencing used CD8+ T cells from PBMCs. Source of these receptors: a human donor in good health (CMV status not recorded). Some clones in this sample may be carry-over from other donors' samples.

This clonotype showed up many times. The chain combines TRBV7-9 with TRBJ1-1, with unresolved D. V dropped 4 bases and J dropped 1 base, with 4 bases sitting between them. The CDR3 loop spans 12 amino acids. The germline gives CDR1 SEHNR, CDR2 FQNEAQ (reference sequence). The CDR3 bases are TGTGCCAGCAGCTCCACGAACACTGAAGCTTTCTTT. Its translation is CASSSTNTEAFF.

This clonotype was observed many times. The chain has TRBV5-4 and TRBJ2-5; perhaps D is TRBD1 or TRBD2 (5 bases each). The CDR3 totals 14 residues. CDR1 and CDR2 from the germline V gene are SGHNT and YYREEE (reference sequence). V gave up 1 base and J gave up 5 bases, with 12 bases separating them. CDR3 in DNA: TGTGCCAGCAGCTTGCCAGGGTCGGGGGAGACCCAGTACTTC. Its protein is CASSLPGSGETQYF.

The CDR3 DNA is TGTGCCAGCATGACTAGCGGGGGGGCAACCAATGAGCAGTTCTTC. Protein: CASMTSGGATNEQFF. The chain uses TRBV7-9 and TRBJ2-1; 14 bases agree with TRBD2. The germline V gene has CDR1 SEHNR and CDR2 FQNEAQ (reference sequence). This CDR3 contains 15 residues. The V segment lost 7 bases and the J segment 6 bases; nucleotides outside the gene matches: 5.

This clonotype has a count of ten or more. The CDR3 loop reads CASSHELTRESSYNSPLHF. The CDR3 DNA reads TGTGCCAGCAGCCACGAACTTACCAGGGAGAGCTCCTATAATTCACCCCTCCACTTT. The gene calls are TRBV7-2 and TRBJ1-6; D possibly corresponds to TRBD1 (5 bases). Deletions cut 5 bases from V and 0 bases from J, with 20 bases between. Germline V gene sequence: CDR1 SGHTA, CDR2 FQGNSA. The CDR3 covers 19 residues.

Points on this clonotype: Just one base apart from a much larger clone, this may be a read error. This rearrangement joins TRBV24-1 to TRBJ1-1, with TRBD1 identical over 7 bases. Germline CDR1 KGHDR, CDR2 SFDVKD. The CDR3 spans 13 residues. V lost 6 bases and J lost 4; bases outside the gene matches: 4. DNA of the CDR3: TGTGCCACCAGTTCCTCAGGGGGCACTGAAGCTTTCTTT. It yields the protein CATSSSGGTEAFF.

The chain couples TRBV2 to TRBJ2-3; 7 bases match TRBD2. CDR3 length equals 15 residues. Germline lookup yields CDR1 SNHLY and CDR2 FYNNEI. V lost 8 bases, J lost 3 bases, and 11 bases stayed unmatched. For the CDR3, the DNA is TGTGCCAGCCCGAGGGACGGGACTATTACAGATACGCAGTATTTT. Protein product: CASPRDGTITDTQYF.

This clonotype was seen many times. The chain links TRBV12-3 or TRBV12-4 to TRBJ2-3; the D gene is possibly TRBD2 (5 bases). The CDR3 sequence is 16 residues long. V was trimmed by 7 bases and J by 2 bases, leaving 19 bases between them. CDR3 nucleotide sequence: TGTGCCAGCACCCCCTTTCTTGAGGGTTACACAGATACGCAGTATTTT. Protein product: CASTPFLEGYTDTQYF.

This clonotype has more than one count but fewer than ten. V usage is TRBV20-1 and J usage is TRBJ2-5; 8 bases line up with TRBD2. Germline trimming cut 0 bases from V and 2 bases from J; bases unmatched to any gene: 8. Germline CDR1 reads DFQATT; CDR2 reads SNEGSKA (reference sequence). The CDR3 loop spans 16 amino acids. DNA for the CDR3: TGCAGTGCTAGAGATCGGGTCGGGAGGGGGCAAGAGACCCAGTACTTC. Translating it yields CSARDRVGRGQETQYF.

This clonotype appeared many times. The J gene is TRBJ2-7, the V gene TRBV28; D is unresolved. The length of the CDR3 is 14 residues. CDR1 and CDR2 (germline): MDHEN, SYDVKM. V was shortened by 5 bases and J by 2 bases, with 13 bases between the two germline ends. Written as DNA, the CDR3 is TGTGCCAGCAGTCTTCTCATCGGTACCTACGAGCAGTACTTC. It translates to CASSLLIGTYEQYF.

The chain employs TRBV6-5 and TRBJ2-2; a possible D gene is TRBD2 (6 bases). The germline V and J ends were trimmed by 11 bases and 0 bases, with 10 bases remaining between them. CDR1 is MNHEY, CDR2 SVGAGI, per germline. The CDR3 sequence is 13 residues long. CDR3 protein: CASGVANTGELFF. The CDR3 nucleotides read TGTGCCTCGGGGGTAGCGAACACCGGGGAGCTGTTTTTT.

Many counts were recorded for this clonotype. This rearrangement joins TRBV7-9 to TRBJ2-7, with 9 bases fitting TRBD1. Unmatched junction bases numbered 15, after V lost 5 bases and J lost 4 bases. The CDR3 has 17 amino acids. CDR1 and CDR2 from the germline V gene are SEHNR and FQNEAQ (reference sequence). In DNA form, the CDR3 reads TGTGCCAGCAGCCTCCCGGGACAGGGAAATTATGGTTACGAGCAGTACTTC. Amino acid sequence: CASSLPGQGNYGYEQYF.

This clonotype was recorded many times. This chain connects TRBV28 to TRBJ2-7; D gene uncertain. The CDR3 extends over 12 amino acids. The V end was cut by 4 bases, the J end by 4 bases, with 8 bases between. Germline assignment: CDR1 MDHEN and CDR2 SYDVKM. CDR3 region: CASSSIFYEQYF. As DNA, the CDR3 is TGTGCCAGCAGTTCGATTTTTTACGAGCAGTACTTC.

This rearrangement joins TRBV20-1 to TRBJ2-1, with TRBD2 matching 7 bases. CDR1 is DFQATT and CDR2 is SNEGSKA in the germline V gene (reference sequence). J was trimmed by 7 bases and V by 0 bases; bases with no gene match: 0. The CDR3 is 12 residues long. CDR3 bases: TGCAGTGCTAGAGAACTAGCGAATGAGCAGTTCTTC. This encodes CSARELANEQFF.

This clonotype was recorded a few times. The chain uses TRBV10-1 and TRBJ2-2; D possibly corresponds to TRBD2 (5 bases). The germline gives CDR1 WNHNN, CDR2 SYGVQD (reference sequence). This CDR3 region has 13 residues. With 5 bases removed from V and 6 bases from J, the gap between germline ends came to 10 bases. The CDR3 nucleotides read TGCGCCAGCAGTTCGAGGGCTTCCGGGGAGCTGTTTTTT. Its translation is CASSSRASGELFF.

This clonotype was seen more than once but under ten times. CDR3 amino acids: CASSSDGLTYGYTF. The CDR3 DNA is TGTGCCAGCAGTTCAGACGGTTTAACTTATGGCTACACCTTC. The chain uses TRBV6-5 and TRBJ1-2, with D hard to call. Germline CDR1 is MNHEY and CDR2 is SVGAGI. Trimming took 4 bases from V and 5 from J, leaving 14 bases between them. The length of the CDR3 is 14 residues.

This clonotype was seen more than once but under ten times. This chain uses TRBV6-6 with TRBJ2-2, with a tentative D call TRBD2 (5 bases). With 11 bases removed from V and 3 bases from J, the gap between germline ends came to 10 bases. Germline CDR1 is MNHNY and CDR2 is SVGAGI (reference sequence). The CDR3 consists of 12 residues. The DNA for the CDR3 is TGTGCCGGAACCGGGGACACCGGGGAGCTGTTTTTT. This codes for CAGTGDTGELFF.

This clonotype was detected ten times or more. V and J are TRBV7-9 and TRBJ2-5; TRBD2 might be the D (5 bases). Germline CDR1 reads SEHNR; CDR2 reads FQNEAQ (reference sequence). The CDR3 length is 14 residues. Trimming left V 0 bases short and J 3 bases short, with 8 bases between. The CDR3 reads CASSLALGEETQYF. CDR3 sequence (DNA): TGTGCCAGCAGCTTAGCCCTCGGGGAAGAGACCCAGTACTTC.

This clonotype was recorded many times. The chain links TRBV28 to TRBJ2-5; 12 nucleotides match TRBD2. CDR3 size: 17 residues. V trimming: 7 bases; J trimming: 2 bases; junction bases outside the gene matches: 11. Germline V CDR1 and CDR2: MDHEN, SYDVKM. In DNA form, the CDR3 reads TGTGCCAGCACCAATAAAAGACTAGCGGGAGTGCAAGAGACCCAGTACTTC. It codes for CASTNKRLAGVQETQYF.

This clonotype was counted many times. Here the CDR3 reads CASSLSLWERGRYGYTF. CDR3 DNA sequence: TGTGCCAGCAGTTTAAGCTTGTGGGAAAGGGGCCGCTATGGCTACACCTTC. The chain recombines TRBV28 with TRBJ1-2, with a tentative D call TRBD1 (5 bases). The length of the CDR3 is 17 residues. Germline assignment: CDR1 MDHEN and CDR2 SYDVKM. The V end lost 2 bases, the J end lost 4 bases, and 20 bases lay between the germline ends.

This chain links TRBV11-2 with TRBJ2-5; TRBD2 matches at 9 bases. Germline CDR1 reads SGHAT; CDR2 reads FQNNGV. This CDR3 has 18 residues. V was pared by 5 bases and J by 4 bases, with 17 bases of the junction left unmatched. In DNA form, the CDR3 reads TGTGCCAGCAGCCCCATAGGCCTAGCGGCTAGCGGGACAGAGACCCAGTACTTC. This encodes CASSPIGLAASGTETQYF. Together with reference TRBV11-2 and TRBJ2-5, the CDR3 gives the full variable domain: EAGVAQSPRYKIIEKRQSVAFWCNPISGHATLYWYQQILGQGPKLLIQFQNNGVVDDSQLPKDRFSAERLKGVDSTLKIQPAKLEDSAVYLCASSPIGLAASGTETQYFGPGTRLLVL.

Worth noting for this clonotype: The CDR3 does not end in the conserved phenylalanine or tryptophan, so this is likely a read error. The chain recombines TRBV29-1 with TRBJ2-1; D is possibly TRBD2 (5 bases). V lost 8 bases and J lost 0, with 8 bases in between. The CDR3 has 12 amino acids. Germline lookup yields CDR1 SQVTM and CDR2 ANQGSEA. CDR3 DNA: TGCAGCATTGGAGGCTCCTACAATGAGCAGTTCTTA. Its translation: CSIGGSYNEQFL.

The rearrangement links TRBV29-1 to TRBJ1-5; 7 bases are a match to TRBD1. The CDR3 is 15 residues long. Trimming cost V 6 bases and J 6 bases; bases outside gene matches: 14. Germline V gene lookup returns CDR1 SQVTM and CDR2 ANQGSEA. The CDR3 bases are TGCAGCGTCGTCTTCACAGGGGAGGGAAGTCAGCCCCAGCATTTT. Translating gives CSVVFTGEGSQPQHF.